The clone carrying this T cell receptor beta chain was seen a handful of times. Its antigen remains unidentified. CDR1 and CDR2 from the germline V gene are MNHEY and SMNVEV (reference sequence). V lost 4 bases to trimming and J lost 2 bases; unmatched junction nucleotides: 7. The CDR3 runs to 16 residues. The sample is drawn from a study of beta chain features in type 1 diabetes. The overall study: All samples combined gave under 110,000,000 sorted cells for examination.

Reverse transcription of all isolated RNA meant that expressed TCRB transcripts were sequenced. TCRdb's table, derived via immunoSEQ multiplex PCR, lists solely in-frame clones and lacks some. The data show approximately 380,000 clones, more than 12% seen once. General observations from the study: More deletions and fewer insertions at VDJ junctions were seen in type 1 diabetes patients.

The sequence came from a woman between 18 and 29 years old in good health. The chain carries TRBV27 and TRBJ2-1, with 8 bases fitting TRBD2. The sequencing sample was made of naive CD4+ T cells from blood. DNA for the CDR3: TGTGCCAGCAGTTATGTAGCGGGACTCACCTACAATGAGCAGTTCTTC. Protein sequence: CASSYVAGLTYNEQFF.